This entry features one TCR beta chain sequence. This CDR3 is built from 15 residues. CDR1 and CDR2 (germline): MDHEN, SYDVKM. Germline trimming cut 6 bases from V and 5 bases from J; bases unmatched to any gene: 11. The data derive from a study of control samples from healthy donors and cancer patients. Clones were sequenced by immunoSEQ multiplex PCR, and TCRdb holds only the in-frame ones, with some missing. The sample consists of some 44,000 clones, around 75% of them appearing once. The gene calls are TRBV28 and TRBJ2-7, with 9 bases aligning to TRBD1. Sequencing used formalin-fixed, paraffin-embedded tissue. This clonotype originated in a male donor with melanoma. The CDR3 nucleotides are TGTGCCAGCAGCCCGCAAGGGACAGGGAACCACGAGCAGTACTTC. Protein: CASSPQGTGNHEQYF.